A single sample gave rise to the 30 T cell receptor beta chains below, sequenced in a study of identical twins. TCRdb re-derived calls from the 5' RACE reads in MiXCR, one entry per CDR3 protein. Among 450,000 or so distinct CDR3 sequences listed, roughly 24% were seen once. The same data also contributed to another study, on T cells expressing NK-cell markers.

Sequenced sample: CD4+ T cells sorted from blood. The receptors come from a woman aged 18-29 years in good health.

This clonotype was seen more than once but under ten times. CDR3 amino acids: CASKNRADGQFF. The CDR3 nucleotides are TGTGCCAGCAAGAACAGGGCGGATGGCCAGTTCTTC. V usage is TRBV6-5 and J usage is TRBJ2-1, with D possibly matching TRBD1 (6 bases). V was pared by 7 bases and J by 13 bases, with 17 bases between. This CDR3 is built from 12 residues. CDR1 and CDR2 (germline): MNHEY, SVGAGI.

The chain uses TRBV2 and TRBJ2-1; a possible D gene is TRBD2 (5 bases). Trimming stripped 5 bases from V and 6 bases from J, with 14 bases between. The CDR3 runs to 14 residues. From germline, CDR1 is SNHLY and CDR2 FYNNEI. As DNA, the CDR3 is TGTGCCAGCAGTTACACGGGGAGTATCAATGAGCAGTTCTTC. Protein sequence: CASSYTGSINEQFF. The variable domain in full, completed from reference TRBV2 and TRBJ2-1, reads EPEVTQTPSHQVTQMGQEVILRCVPISNHLYFYWYRQILGQKVEFLVSFYNNEISEKSEIFDDQFSVERPDGSNFTLKIRSTKLEDSAMYFCASSYTGSINEQFFGPGTRLTVL.

The CDR3 DNA reads TGTGCCAGCAGCTTATCAAACCGAAGTTCTGGGGCCAACGTCCTGACTTTC. Translating it yields CASSLSNRSSGANVLTF. The chain carries TRBV7-9 and TRBJ2-6; D is unresolved. V lost 2 bases and J lost 1, with 12 bases in between. This CDR3 is built from 17 residues. CDR1 is SEHNR and CDR2 is FQNEAQ in the germline V gene (reference sequence).

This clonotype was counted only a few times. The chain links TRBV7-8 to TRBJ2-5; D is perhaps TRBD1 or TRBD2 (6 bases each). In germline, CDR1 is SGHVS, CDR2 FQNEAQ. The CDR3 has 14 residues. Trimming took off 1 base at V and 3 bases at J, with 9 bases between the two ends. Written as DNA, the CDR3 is TGTGCCAGCAGCTTAGTAGGGGGGAAAGAGACCCAGTACTTC. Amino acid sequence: CASSLVGGKETQYF.

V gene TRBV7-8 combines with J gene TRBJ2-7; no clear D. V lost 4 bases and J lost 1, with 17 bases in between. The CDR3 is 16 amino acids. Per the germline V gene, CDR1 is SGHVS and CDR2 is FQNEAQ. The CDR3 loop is CASSYTDPVLSYEQYF. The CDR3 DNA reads TGTGCCAGCAGCTATACGGATCCTGTTTTGTCCTACGAGCAGTACTTC. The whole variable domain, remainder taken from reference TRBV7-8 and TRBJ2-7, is GAGVSQSPRYKVAKRGQDVALRCDPISGHVSLFWYQQALGQGPEFLTYFQNEAQLDKSGLPSDRFFAERPEGSVSTLKIQRTQQEDSAVYLCASSYTDPVLSYEQYFGPGTRLTVT.

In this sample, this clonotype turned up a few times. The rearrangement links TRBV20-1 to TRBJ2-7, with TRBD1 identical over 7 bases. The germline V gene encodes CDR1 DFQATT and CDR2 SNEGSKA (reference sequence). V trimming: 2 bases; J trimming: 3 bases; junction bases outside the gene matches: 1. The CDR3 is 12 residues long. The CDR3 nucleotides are TGCAGTGCTAGACAGGGGGACTACGAGCAGTACTTC. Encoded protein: CSARQGDYEQYF.

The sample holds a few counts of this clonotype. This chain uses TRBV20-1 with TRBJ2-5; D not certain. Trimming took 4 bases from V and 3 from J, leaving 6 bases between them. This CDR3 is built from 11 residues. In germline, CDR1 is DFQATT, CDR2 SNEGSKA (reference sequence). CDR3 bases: TGCAGTGCTATTGGCGAAGAGACCCAGTACTTC. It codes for CSAIGEETQYF.

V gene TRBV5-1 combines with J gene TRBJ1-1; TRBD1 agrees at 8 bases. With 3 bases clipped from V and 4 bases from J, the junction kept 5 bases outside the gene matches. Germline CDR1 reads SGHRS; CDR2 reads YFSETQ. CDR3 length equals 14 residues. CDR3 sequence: CASSSPTGGTEAFF. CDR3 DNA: TGCGCCAGCAGCTCTCCTACAGGGGGCACTGAAGCTTTCTTT.

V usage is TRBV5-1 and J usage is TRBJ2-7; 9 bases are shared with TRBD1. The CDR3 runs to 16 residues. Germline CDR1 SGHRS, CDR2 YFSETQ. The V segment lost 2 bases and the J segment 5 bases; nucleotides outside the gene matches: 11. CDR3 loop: CASSLTIGTGQHEQYF. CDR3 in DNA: TGCGCCAGCAGCTTAACCATCGGGACAGGGCAACACGAGCAGTACTTC.

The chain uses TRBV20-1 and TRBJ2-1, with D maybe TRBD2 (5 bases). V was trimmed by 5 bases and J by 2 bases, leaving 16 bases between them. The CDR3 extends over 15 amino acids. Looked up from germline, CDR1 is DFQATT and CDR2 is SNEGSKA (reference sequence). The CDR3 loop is CSAQSAPGTYNEQFF. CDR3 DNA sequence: TGCAGTGCTCAATCGGCCCCGGGGACCTACAATGAGCAGTTCTTC.

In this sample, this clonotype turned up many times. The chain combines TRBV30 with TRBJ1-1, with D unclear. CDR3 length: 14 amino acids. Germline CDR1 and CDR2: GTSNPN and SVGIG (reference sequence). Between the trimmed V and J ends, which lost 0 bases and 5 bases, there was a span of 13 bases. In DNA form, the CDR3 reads TGTGCCTGGAGTGTATCCTCATGGAGTACTGAAGCTTTCTTT. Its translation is CAWSVSSWSTEAFF. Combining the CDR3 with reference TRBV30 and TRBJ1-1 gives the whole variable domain SQTIHQWPATLVQPVGSPLSLECTVEGTSNPNLYWYRQAAGRGLQLLFYSVGIGQISSEVPQNLSASRPQDRQFILSSKKLLLSDSGFYLCAWSVSSWSTEAFFGQGTRLTVV.

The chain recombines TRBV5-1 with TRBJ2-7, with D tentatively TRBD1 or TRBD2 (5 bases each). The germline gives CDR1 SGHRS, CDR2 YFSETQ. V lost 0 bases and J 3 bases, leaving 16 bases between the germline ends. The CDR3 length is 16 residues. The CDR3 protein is CASSLGPRGSYYEQYF. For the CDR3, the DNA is TGCGCCAGCAGCTTGGGGCCCCGGGGCAGCTACTACGAGCAGTACTTC.

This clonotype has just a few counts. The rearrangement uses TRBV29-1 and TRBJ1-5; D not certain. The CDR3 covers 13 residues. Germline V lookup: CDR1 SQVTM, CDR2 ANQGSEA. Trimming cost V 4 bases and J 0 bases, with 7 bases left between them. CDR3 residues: CSVVTGSNQPQHF. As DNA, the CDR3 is TGCAGCGTTGTTACGGGTAGCAATCAGCCCCAGCATTTT.

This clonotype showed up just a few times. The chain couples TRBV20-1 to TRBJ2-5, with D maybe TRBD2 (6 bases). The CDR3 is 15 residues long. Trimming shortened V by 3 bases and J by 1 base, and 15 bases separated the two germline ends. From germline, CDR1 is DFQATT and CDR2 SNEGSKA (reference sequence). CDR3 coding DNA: TGCAGTGCTAGTACGGGGGAGGATATCCAAGAGACCCAGTACTTC. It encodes CSASTGEDIQETQYF.

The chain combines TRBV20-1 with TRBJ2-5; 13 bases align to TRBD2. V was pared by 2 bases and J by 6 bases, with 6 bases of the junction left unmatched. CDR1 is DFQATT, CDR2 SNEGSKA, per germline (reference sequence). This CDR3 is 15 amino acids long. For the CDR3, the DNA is TGCAGTGCTAGATACCGGACTAGCGGGGGTCAGACCCAGTACTTC. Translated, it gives CSARYRTSGGQTQYF.

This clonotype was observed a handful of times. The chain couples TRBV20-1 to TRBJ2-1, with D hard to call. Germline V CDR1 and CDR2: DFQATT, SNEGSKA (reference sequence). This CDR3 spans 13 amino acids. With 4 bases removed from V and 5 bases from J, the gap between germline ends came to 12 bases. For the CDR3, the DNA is TGCAGTGCTATACACTATAGAGACAATGAGCAGTTCTTC. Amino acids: CSAIHYRDNEQFF.

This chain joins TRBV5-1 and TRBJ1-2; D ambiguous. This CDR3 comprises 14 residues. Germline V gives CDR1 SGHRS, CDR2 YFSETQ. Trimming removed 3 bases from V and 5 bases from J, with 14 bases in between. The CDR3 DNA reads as TGCGCCAGCAGCTCCGACCCTGTAGGGTATGGCTACACCTTC. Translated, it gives CASSSDPVGYGYTF.

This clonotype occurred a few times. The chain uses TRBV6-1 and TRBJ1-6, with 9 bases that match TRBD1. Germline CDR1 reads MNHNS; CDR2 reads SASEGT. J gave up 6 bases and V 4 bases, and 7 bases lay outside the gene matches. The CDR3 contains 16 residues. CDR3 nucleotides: TGTGCCAGCAGTGCGGGACAGGGAGAACGTAATTCACCCCTCCACTTT. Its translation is CASSAGQGERNSPLHF.

The CDR3 reads CSVEDQGRETQYF. The CDR3 coding sequence is TGCAGCGTTGAAGATCAAGGAAGAGAGACCCAGTACTTC. J is TRBJ2-5 and V is TRBV29-1; no clear D gene. Trimming pared 0 bases from V and 4 bases from J, leaving 9 bases between. Germline-derived CDR1 and CDR2 are SQVTM and ANQGSEA. This CDR3 has 13 residues.

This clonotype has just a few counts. CDR3 coding DNA: TGCGCCAGCAGCCGAAATGGTGAGCAGTTCTTC. The encoded protein is CASSRNGEQFF. The chain joins TRBV5-1 to TRBJ2-1; D remains ambiguous. This CDR3 comprises 11 residues. Per the germline V gene, CDR1 is SGHRS and CDR2 is YFSETQ. Trimming pared 4 bases from V and 9 bases from J, leaving 8 bases between.

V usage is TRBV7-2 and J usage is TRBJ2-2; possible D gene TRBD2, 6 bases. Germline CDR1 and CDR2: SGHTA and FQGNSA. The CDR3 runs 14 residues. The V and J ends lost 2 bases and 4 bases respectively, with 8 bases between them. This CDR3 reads CASSLPGVTGELFF. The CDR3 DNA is TGTGCCAGCAGCTTACCGGGGGTCACCGGGGAGCTGTTTTTT.

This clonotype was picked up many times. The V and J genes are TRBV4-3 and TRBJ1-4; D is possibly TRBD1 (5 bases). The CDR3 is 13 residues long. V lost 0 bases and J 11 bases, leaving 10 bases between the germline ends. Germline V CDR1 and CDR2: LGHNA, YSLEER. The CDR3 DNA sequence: TGCGCCAGCAGCCAAGATCGTGGGGGGAAACTGTTTTTT. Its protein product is CASSQDRGGKLFF.

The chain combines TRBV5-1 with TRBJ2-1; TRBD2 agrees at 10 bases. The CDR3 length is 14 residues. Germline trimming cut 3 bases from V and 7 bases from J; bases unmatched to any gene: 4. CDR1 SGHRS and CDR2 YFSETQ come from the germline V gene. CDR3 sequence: CASSWASGRNEQFF. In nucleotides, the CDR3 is TGCGCCAGCAGCTGGGCTAGCGGGAGAAATGAGCAGTTCTTC.

The CDR3 nucleotides read TGCAGTGCTTCAGGACAGAGAGAAAAACTGTTTTTT. It translates to CSASGQREKLFF. V is TRBV20-1 and J is TRBJ1-4; D might be TRBD1 (6 bases). Trimming left V 5 bases short and J 8 bases short, with 12 bases between. The CDR3 runs 12 residues. Germline V gene sequence: CDR1 DFQATT, CDR2 SNEGSKA (reference sequence).

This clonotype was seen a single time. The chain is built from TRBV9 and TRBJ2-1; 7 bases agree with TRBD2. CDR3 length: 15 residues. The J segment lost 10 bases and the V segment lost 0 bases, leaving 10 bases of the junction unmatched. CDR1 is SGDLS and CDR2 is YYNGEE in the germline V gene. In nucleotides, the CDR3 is TGTGCCAGCAGCGTAGCGACGGGAGGACGTGGAGAGCAGTTCTTC. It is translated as CASSVATGGRGEQFF.

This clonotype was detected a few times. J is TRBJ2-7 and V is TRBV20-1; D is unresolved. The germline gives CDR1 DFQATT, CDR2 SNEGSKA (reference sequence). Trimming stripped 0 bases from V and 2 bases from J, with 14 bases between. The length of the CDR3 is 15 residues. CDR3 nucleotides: TGCAGTGCTAGAGAGCTGGCCACGTCGACCTACGAGCAGTACTTC. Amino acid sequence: CSARELATSTYEQYF.

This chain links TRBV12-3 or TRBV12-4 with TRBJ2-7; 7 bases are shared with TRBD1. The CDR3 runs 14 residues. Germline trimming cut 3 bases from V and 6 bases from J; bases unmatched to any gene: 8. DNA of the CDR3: TGTGCCAGCAGTTTTCGGCAGGGGGTCACCGAGCAGTACTTC. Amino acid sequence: CASSFRQGVTEQYF.

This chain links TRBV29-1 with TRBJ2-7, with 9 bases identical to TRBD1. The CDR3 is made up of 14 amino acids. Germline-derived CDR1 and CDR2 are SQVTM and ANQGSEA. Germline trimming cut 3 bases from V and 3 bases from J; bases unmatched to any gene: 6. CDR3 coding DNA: TGCAGCGTTGAGGACGACAGGGGGGGCTACGAGCAGTACTTC. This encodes CSVEDDRGGYEQYF.

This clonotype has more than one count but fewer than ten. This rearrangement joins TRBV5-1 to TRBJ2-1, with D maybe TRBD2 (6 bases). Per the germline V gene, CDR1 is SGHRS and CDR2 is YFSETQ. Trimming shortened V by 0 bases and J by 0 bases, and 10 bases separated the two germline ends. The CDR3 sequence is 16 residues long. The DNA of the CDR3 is TGCGCCAGCAGCTTGGGGACTACCAGCTCCTACAATGAGCAGTTCTTC. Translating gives CASSLGTTSSYNEQFF.

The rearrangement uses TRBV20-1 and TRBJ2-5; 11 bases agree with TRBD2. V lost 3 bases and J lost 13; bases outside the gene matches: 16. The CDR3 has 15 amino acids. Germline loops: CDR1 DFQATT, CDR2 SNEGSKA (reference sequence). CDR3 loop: CSARHRETSGVGLYF. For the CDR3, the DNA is TGCAGTGCTAGGCACCGTGAGACTAGCGGGGTAGGGTTGTACTTC.